Following are 8 T cell receptor beta chains from one sample sequenced in a study of OX40 agonist ivuxolimab in advanced cancers. Library preparation used the immunoSEQ multiplex PCR assay. TCRdb provides this immuneACCESS table in a form limited to in-frame rearrangements. Some clones are lacking; in checked studies, under half of them reflect an unresolved V gene, and why the rest are absent is not known. The sample includes 65,000 to 85,000 clones, with approximately 89% observed a single time. The ten largest clones represent around 0.5% of the sample. The input for sequencing was CD4+ or CD8+ T cells sorted from blood, taken in a trial of the OX40 agonist ivuxolimab. The receptors come from an adult with an advanced solid tumor such as melanoma, head and neck, liver or kidney cancer.

The chain has TRBV7-6 and TRBJ1-6, with 7 positions matching TRBD1. Germline CDR1 and CDR2: SGHVS and FNYEAQ. The V and J ends lost 5 bases and 5 bases, in that order; junction bases with no gene match: 6. The CDR3 contains 15 residues. This CDR3 reads CASSLQGIDNSPLHF. In nucleotides, the CDR3 is TGTGCCAGCAGCCTACAGGGGATAGATAATTCACCCCTCCACTTT. The full variable domain, completed using reference TRBV7-6 and TRBJ1-6, is GAGVSQSPRYKVTKRGQDVALRCDPISGHVSLYWYRQALGQGPEFLTYFNYEAQQDKSGLPNDRFSAERPEGSISTLTIQRTEQRDSAMYRCASSLQGIDNSPLHFGNGTRLTVT.

V usage is TRBV28 and J usage is TRBJ1-4, with 9 bases lining up with TRBD1. The CDR3 loop spans 15 amino acids. CDR1 is MDHEN and CDR2 is SYDVKM in the germline V gene. With V trimmed by 6 bases and J by 5 bases, 7 bases remained unmatched. The CDR3 nucleotides are TGTGCCAGCAGGGAATCCGGGACAGGGAATGAAAAACTGTTTTTT. Translated: CASRESGTGNEKLFF.

This chain links TRBV7-2 with TRBJ2-2; tentatively, D is TRBD2 (6 bases). The CDR3 covers 14 residues. Germline V CDR1 and CDR2: SGHTA, FQGNSA. Trimming removed 0 bases from V and 5 bases from J, with 7 bases in between. CDR3: CASSLAGGTGELFF. As DNA, the CDR3 is TGTGCCAGCAGCTTAGCGGGGGGTACCGGGGAGCTGTTTTTT.

The chain couples TRBV5-1 to TRBJ1-4; TRBD1 aligns across 9 bases. Germline V CDR1 and CDR2: SGHRS, YFSETQ. The ends lost 0 bases at V and 8 bases at J; junction bases unmatched: 5. This CDR3 is built from 15 residues. Here the CDR3 DNA reads TGCGCCAGCAGCTTGGTGGGACAGGGTGCAGAAAAACTGTTTTTT. Translating it yields CASSLVGQGAEKLFF. The full variable domain, rest sourced from reference TRBV5-1 and TRBJ1-4, is KAGVTQTPRYLIKTRGQQVTLSCSPISGHRSVSWYQQTPGQGLQFLFEYFSETQRNKGNFPGRFSGRQFSNSRSEMNVSTLELGDSALYLCASSLVGQGAEKLFFGSGTQLSVL.

The rearrangement joins TRBV28 to TRBJ2-7; D call uncertain. Trimming left V 10 bases short and J 7 bases short, with 20 bases between. The germline V gene encodes CDR1 MDHEN and CDR2 SYDVKM. This CDR3 has 13 amino acids. CDR3 DNA sequence: TGTGCCACGTTAGACGGAAACTTTCGGGAGCAGTACTTC. Translating gives CATLDGNFREQYF.

V usage is TRBV7-2 and J usage is TRBJ2-1; D not resolved. CDR1 is SGHTA and CDR2 is FQGNSA in the germline V gene. The CDR3 sequence is 14 residues long. The V end lost 1 base, the J end lost 3 bases, and 7 bases lay between the germline ends. In DNA, the CDR3 is TGTGCCAGCAGCTTAGGAACGTACTACAATGAGCAGTTCTTC. Encoded protein: CASSLGTYYNEQFF.

This sequence joins TRBV29-1 and TRBJ1-1; possibly TRBD1 for D (6 bases). The CDR3 extends over 10 amino acids. The V gene lost 7 bases and the J gene lost 5 bases, with 8 bases spanning the gap. CDR1 and CDR2 (germline): SQVTM, ANQGSEA. Here the CDR3 reads CSAGETEAFF. In DNA, the CDR3 is TGCAGCGCAGGGGAGACTGAAGCTTTCTTT.

V gene TRBV7-9 combines with J gene TRBJ1-6; no firm D call. The CDR3 is made up of 15 amino acids. Germline values: CDR1 SEHNR, CDR2 FQNEAQ (reference sequence). V was shortened by 1 base and J by 7 bases, with 11 bases between the two germline ends. The CDR3 sequence is CASSLDGLGNSPLHF. DNA for the CDR3: TGTGCCAGCAGCTTAGACGGGTTAGGAAATTCACCCCTCCACTTT.